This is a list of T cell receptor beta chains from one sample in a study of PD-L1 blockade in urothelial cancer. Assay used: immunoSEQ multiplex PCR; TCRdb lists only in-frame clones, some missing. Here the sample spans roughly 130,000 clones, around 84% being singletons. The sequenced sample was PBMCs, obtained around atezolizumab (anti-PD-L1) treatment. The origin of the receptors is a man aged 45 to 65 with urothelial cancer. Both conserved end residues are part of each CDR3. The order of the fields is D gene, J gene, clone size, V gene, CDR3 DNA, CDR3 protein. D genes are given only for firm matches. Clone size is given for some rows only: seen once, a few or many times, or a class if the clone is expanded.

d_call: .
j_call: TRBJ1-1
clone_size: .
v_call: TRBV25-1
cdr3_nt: TGTGCCAGCAGTGAGGAGGGCTGGTTCACTGAAGCTTTCTTT
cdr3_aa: CASSEEGWFTEAFF

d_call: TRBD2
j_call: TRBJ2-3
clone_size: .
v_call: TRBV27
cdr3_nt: TGTGCCAGCAGTTTAAAGGGACTAAATAGCGATACGCAGTATTTT
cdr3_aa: CASSLKGLNSDTQYF

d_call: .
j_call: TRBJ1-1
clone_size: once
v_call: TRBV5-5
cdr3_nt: TGTGCCAGCAGCTTTGTCGGGAACACTGAAGCTTTCTTT
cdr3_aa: CASSFVGNTEAFF

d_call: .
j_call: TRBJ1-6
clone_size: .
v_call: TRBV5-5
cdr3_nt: TGTGCCAGCAGCAACCAAGCAGGGGTGGGGTCACCCCTCCACTTT
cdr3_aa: CASSNQAGVGSPLHF

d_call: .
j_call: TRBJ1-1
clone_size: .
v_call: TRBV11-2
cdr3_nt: TGTGCCAGCAGCTTAGGGTTGCAGGGGATTGGGGACACTGAAGCTTTCTTT
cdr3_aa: CASSLGLQGIGDTEAFF

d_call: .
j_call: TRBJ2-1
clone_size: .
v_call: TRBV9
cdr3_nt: TGTGCCAGCAGCGTAGCTACGGGACACTCCTCGGGGCAGTTCTTC
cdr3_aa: CASSVATGHSSGQFF

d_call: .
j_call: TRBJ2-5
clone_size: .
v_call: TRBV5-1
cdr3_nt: TGCGCCAGCAGCTTTGTAGCAGGGGCAGAGACCCAGTACTTC
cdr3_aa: CASSFVAGAETQYF

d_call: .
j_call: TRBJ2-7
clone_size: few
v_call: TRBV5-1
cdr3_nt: TGCGCCAGCAGCCCGGGGACTTATGAGCAGTACTTC
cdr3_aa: CASSPGTYEQYF

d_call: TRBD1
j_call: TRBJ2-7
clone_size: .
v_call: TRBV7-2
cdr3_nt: TGTGCCAGCAGCTTACTCGGACAGGGGAGCTCCTACGAGCAGTACTTC
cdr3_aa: CASSLLGQGSSYEQYF

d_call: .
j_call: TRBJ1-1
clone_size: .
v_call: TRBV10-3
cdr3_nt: TGTGCCATCAACAGGGACAACACTGAAGCTTTCTTT
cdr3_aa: CAINRDNTEAFF

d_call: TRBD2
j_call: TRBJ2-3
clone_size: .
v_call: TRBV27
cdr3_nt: TGTGCCAGCAGCCGTCGGGCGGGAGGTGGCACAGATACGCAGTATTTT
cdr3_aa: CASSRRAGGGTDTQYF

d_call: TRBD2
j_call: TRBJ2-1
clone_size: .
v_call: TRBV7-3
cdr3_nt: TGTGCCAGCAGCTTAAAGGGCGGGAGAGTCCACAATGAGCAGTTCTTC
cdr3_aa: CASSLKGGRVHNEQFF

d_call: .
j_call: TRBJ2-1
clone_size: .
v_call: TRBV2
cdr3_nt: TGTGCCAGCAGTGAGGTGGGAGGAAACCACAATGAGCAGTTCTTC
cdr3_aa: CASSEVGGNHNEQFF

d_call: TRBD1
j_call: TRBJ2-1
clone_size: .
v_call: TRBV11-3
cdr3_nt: TGTGCCAGCAGCCCCTTGACAGGGGCCAACAATGAGCAGTTCTTC
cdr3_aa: CASSPLTGANNEQFF

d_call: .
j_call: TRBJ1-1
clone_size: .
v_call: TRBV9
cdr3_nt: TGTGCCAGCAGCGTAGGGCCGTCGAACACTGAAGCTTTCTTT
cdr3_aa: CASSVGPSNTEAFF

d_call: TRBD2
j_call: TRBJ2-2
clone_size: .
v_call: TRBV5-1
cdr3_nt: TGCGCCAGCAGCTTGGAGAGGACTAGGGCCGGGGAGCTGTTTTTT
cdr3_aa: CASSLERTRAGELFF

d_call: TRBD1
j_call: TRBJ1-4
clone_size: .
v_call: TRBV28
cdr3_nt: TGTGCCAGCAGTTTCGGGACAGGGGCGCGAGGGGAAAAACTGTTTTTT
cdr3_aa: CASSFGTGARGEKLFF

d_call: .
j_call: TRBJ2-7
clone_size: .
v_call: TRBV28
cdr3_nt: TGTGCCAGCAGTTTTAAGGGGCGAACCTCTCCCTACGAGCAGTACTTC
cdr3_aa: CASSFKGRTSPYEQYF

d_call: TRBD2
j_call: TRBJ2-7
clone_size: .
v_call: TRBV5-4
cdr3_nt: TGTGCCAGCAGCTTGGGCGGGAGTCAATACGAGCAGTACTTC
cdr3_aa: CASSLGGSQYEQYF

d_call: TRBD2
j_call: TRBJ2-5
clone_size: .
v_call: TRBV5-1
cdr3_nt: TGCGCCAGCAGCTTGGGACTAGCGGGAGCGATCGAGACCCAGTACTTC
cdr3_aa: CASSLGLAGAIETQYF

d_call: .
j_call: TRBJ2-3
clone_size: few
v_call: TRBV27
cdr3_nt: TGTGCCAGCAGACGGCGGGAAACTAGCACAGATACGCAGTATTTT
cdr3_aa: CASRRRETSTDTQYF

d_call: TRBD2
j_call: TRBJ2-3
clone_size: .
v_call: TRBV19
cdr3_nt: TGTGCCAGTAGTCAAGCTAGCGGGATTGGCACAGATACGCAGTATTTT
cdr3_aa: CASSQASGIGTDTQYF